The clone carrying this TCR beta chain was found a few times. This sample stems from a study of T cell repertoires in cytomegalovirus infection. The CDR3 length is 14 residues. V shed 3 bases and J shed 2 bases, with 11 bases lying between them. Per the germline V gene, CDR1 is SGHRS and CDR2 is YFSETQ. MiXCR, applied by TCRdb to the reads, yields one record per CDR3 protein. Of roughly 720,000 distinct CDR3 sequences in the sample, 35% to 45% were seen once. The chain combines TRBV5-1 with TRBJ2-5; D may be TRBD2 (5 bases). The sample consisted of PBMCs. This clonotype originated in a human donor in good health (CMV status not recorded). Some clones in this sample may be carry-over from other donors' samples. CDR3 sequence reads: CASSSLAIQETQYF. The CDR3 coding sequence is TGCGCCAGCAGCTCTCTAGCCATTCAAGAGACCCAGTACTTC.